This T cell receptor beta chain was observed in a study of blood T cell repertoires in COVID-19. Across the whole study: Sites across the United States, Italy and Spain contributed samples from acute and convalescent COVID-19.

Germline assignment: CDR1 KGHDR and CDR2 SFDVKD. This CDR3 is 15 amino acids long. Germline trimming cut 3 bases from V and 2 bases from J; bases unmatched to any gene: 5. In the authors' methods: Estimated nucleated cell counts came from reference gene primer amplification. The table came from immunoSEQ multiplex PCR; TCRdb's copy has only in-frame clones and leaves some out. Clone size and the V and J calls come from that table; the DNA yielded D and trimming. The sample contains approximately 200,000 clones, 80% to 90% of which appear only once. This study enrolled people aged 18 to 89 from approximately 25 US geographic areas.

The sequence came from a woman under 30 in a cohort exposed to, infected with or recovered from COVID-19 (not recorded which). Sequencing was performed on PBMCs or T cells enriched from blood (not recorded which). The chain links TRBV24-1 to TRBJ2-5; 7 bases align to TRBD1. CDR3 coding DNA: TGTGCCACCAGTGATACAGGGGCCCTACAAGAGACCCAGTACTTC. This gives the protein CATSDTGALQETQYF.